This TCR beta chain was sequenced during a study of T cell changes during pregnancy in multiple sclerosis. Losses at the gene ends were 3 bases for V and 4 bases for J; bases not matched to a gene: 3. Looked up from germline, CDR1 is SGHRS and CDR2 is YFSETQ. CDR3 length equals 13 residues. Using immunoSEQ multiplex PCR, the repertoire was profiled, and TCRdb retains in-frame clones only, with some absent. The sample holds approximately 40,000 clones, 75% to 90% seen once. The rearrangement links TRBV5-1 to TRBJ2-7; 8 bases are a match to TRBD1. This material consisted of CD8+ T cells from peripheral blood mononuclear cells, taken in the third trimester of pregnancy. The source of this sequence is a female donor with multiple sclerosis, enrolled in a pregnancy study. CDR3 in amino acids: CASSWGTGYEQYF. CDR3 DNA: TGCGCCAGCAGCTGGGGGACAGGATACGAGCAGTACTTC. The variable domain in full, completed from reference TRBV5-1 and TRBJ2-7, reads KAGVTQTPRYLIKTRGQQVTLSCSPISGHRSVSWYQQTPGQGLQFLFEYFSETQRNKGNFPGRFSGRQFSNSRSEMNVSTLELGDSALYLCASSWGTGYEQYFGPGTRLTVT.